Sequencing of this T cell receptor beta chain was carried out in a study of CD8 T cell repertoires and HIV-1 epitope variants. At the level of the study: Twenty-five autologous and known Gag and Nef epitope variant peptides each stimulated T cells separately.

Study-wide findings and caveats: The TAALDMSHF plasma variant had no responses, unlike KF9 (five clonotypes) and HW9 (one).

Germline V gene lookup returns CDR1 MNHEY and CDR2 SMNVEV (reference sequence). V lost 0 bases and J 7 bases, leaving 16 bases between the germline ends. The CDR3 has 16 residues. A note on this clone: As yet, its antigen is unknown.

Libraries were prepared by immunoSEQ multiplex PCR; TCRdb keeps only in-frame clonotypes and omits some of them. The sample holds thousands of clones, roughly 71% seen once. The specimen was cultured CD8+ T cells derived from PBMCs. The gene calls are TRBV27 and TRBJ2-1; D is possibly TRBD1 or TRBD2 (6 bases each). This clonotype was obtained from a male donor with HIV. CDR3 in DNA: TGTGCCAGCAGTTTATCCCTCCGGGGGCGGGGTAATGAGCAGTTCTTC. It encodes CASSLSLRGRGNEQFF.